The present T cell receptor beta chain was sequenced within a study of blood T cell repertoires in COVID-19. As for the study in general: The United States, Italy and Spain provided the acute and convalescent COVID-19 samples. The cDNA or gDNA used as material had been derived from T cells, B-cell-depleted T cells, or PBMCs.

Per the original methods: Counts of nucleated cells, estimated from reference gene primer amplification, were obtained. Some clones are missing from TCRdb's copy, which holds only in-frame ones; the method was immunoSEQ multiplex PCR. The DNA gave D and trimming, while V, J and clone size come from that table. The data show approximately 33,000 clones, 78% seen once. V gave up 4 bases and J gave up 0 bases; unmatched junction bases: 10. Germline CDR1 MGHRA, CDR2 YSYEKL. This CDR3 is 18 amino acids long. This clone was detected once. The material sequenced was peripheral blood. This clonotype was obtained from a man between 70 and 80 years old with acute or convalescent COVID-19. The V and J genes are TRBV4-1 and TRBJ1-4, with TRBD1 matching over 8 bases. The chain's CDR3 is CASSLFYRGTATNEKLFF. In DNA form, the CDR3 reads TGCGCCAGCAGCCTCTTTTACAGGGGGACCGCAACTAATGAAAAACTGTTTTTT.